These 20 T cell receptor beta chains were all obtained from the same sample, sequenced in a study of CD8+CD57+ T cells in acquired aplastic anemia. Genomic DNA was employed as the template in profiling TCR beta VDJ and CDR3. Via MiXCR, TCRdb re-called the reads, giving one row per CDR3 protein. The data hold hundreds of thousands of distinct CDR3 sequences, with 55% to 75% observed a single time. The sequenced sample consisted of sorted CD4+, CD8+, or CD8+CD57+ T cells (not recorded which) from PBMCs. The receptors derive from a human donor in good health, serving as a control.

Concerning this clonotype itself: One end of the junction does not line up with germline, which may come from a read error. The rearrangement uses TRBV29-1 and TRBJ2-3; no definite D call. The CDR3 loop spans 14 amino acids. The germline V gene has CDR1 SQVTM and CDR2 ANQGSEA. For the CDR3, the DNA is TGCAGCGTTCGTCCTCGCGGTAGCACAGATACGCAGTATTTC. Translation gives CSVRPRGSTDTQYF.

The chain employs TRBV5-1 and TRBJ1-2; D is unresolved. V dropped 4 bases and J dropped 6 bases, with 13 bases sitting between them. CDR3 length: 13 amino acids. Germline values: CDR1 SGHRS, CDR2 YFSETQ. The CDR3, as DNA: TGCGCCAGCAGCGAAAGGGCTGGGGATGGCTACACCTTC. Protein: CASSERAGDGYTF.

With respect to this clonotype: One end of the junction fails to match germline, which may point to a read error. The J gene is TRBJ2-2, the V gene TRBV7-3; 8 bases line up with TRBD1. The germline CDR1 and CDR2 sequences are SGHTA and FQGTGA. The CDR3 spans 16 residues. The CDR3 DNA follows: TGTGCCAGCAGAAGCTGGACAGGGCCGACCACCGAGGAGCTGTTTTTT. Encoded protein: CASRSWTGPTTEELFF.

A note on this clonotype: Since the CDR3 does not end with the conserved phenylalanine or tryptophan, this likely comes from a read error. Because the CDR3's place on the DNA is in doubt, the DNA is left out and the CDR3 is given as listed by TCRdb. This chain joins TRBV19 and TRBJ1-1. From germline, CDR1 is LNHDA and CDR2 SQIVND (reference sequence). The CDR3 numbers 15 amino acids, ends counted. CDR3 region: CASSILRGPISDNIL.

This rearrangement joins TRBV7-2 to TRBJ1-4, with D uncertain. With 5 bases removed from V and 14 bases from J, the gap between germline ends came to 15 bases. The CDR3 runs to 12 residues. CDR1 SGHTA and CDR2 FQGNSA come from the germline V gene. The CDR3 region has the DNA TGTGCCAGCAGCCCCGGCTGCGACTACCTGTTTTTT. Residues: CASSPGCDYLFF.

The V and J genes are TRBV3-1 and TRBJ1-6, with D hard to call. The CDR3 length is 14 residues. V was pared by 5 bases and J by 13 bases, with 18 bases between. From germline, CDR1 is LGHDT and CDR2 YNNKEL (reference sequence). The CDR3 loop reads CASSYASLGSPLHF. CDR3 DNA sequence: TGTGCCAGCAGCTACGCCAGCCTAGGTTCGCCCCTCCACTTT. Full variable domain (rest looked up from reference TRBV3-1 and TRBJ1-6): DTAVSQTPKYLVTQMGNDKSIKCEQNLGHDTMYWYKQDSKKFLKIMFSYNNKELIINETVPNRFSPKSPDKAHLNLHINSLELGDSAVYFCASSYASLGSPLHFGNGTRLTVT.

V and J are TRBV2 and TRBJ2-7; TRBD1 might be the D (6 bases). Germline V lookup: CDR1 SNHLY, CDR2 FYNNEI. The V end lost 5 bases, the J end lost 12 bases, and 20 bases lay between the germline ends. The length of the CDR3 is 13 residues. CDR3 nucleotide sequence: TGTGCCAGCAGTCCCGACAGGCACACTGAGGCGTACTTC. It yields the protein CASSPDRHTEAYF.

Concerning this clonotype: This may arise from a read error, as a much more abundant clone is one base away. V and J are TRBV5-1 and TRBJ2-7, with TRBD2 matching over 9 bases. Trimming took 3 bases from V and 7 from J; bases not matched to a gene: 8. The CDR3 contains 14 residues. CDR1 is SGHRS and CDR2 is YFSETQ in the germline V gene. As DNA, the CDR3 is TGCGCCAGCAGCTGGAGCGGGGGGCTCAATGAGCAGTACTTC. Translation gives CASSWSGGLNEQYF.

This clonotype was detected only a few times. The DNA of the CDR3 is TGCGCCAGCAGCCAATTGCCCGCTAGCTTCTCCTACAATGAGCAGTTCTTC. This encodes CASSQLPASFSYNEQFF. The genes are TRBV4-1 and TRBJ2-1; a weak D match, TRBD2 (5 bases). The CDR3 length is 17 residues. CDR1 MGHRA and CDR2 YSYEKL come from the germline V gene. Trimming stripped 2 bases from V and 0 bases from J, with 14 bases between.

At least ten counts were recorded for this clonotype. The CDR3 sequence is CASSIQETQYF. The DNA for the CDR3 is TGTGCCAGCAGTATCCAAGAGACCCAGTACTTC. V usage is TRBV6-2 or TRBV6-3 and J usage is TRBJ2-5; D uncertain. From germline, CDR1 is MNHEY and CDR2 SVGEGT. This CDR3 is 11 amino acids long. V was pared by 5 bases and J by 1 base, with 2 bases between.

A remark on this clonotype: Given the absence of the conserved phenylalanine or tryptophan at the CDR3 end, a read error is likely. Because the CDR3's place on the DNA is in doubt, the DNA is left out and the CDR3 is given as listed by TCRdb. The gene calls are TRBV2 and TRBJ1-6; the table calls TRBD1, which could not be checked here. The CDR3 is 15 residues long, counting both termini. CDR1 is SNHLY and CDR2 is FYNNEI in the germline V gene. The chain's CDR3 is CASSPRGSDGYTFGS.

CDR3 sequence: CSARRVPEQYF. Here the CDR3 DNA reads TGCAGTGCTAGACGGGTTCCCGAGCAGTACTTC. The V gene is TRBV20-1, the J gene TRBJ2-7; no firm D call. CDR3 size: 11 residues. The germline V gene encodes CDR1 DFQATT and CDR2 SNEGSKA (reference sequence). Trimming shortened V by 2 bases and J by 6 bases, and 8 bases separated the two germline ends.

This chain links TRBV19 with TRBJ1-6; D is ambiguous. The germline V and J ends were trimmed by 4 bases and 10 bases, with 11 bases remaining between them. This CDR3 is built from 13 residues. Germline loops: CDR1 LNHDA, CDR2 SQIVND (reference sequence). CDR3 amino acids: CASSTIVGSPLHF. The DNA for the CDR3 is TGTGCCAGTAGTACGATAGTCGGCTCACCCCTCCACTTT.

This clonotype showed up just a few times. The chain recombines TRBV19 with TRBJ2-1, with 8 bases fitting TRBD1. Trimming at V came to 6 bases and at J to 7 bases, leaving 8 bases not matched to a gene. This CDR3 comprises 14 residues. CDR1 is LNHDA and CDR2 is SQIVND in the germline V gene (reference sequence). CDR3 sequence: CASRPGQVSNEQFF. The CDR3 bases are TGTGCCAGTAGACCGGGACAGGTTTCGAATGAGCAGTTCTTC.

As concerns this clonotype: The germline gene is not matched at one end of the junction; a read error may be the cause. The chain is built from TRBV7-2 and TRBJ1-4; 7 bases agree with TRBD1. This CDR3 spans 16 amino acids. CDR1 is SGHTA, CDR2 FQGNSA, per germline. CDR3 sequence reads: CASSSQTGQGNENLFF. The CDR3 nucleotides are TGTGCCAGCAGCTCCCAGACAGGGCAGGGTAATGAAAATCTGTTTTTT.

The chain has TRBV12-3 or TRBV12-4 and TRBJ1-2, with TRBD1 identical over 11 bases. The CDR3 is made up of 15 amino acids. The J segment lost 3 bases and the V segment lost 9 bases, leaving 9 bases of the junction unmatched. CDR3 sequence reads: CASRDPGQGDYGYTF. In DNA, the CDR3 is TGTGCCAGTCGTGACCCGGGACAGGGGGACTATGGCTACACCTTC.

A note on this clonotype: The CDR3 carries no conserved terminal phenylalanine or tryptophan, so it likely arises from a read error. The DNA is omitted, as the CDR3 cannot be located on it reliably, and the CDR3 follows TCRdb's listing. The chain joins TRBV7-8 to TRBJ2-7; the tabulated D call, TRBD1, remains unverified against the DNA. The CDR3 comprises 13 residues, both ends counted. From germline, CDR1 is SGHVS and CDR2 FQNEAQ. This CDR3 is CAWSERQGSEEYL.

In this sample, this clonotype turned up many times. CDR3 protein: CSALDSQSNSPLHF. The CDR3 DNA is TGCAGTGCTCTGGATTCGCAATCTAATTCACCCCTCCACTTT. This chain joins TRBV20-1 and TRBJ1-6; D ambiguous. Germline CDR1 is DFQATT and CDR2 is SNEGSKA (reference sequence). CDR3 length: 14 amino acids. V was trimmed by 5 bases and J by 6 bases, leaving 14 bases between them.

The rearrangement uses TRBV25-1 and TRBJ1-2, with TRBD1 identical over 8 bases. Germline CDR1 is MGHDK and CDR2 is SYGVNS. The CDR3 runs 13 residues. V gave up 4 bases and J gave up 13 bases; unmatched junction bases: 11. CDR3 loop: CASSGGQGHRFTF. Written as DNA, the CDR3 is TGTGCCAGCAGTGGTGGACAGGGTCATCGGTTCACCTTC.

The chain is built from TRBV5-4 and TRBJ1-1; TRBD1 is a possible D gene (6 bases). From germline, CDR1 is SGHNT and CDR2 YYREEE (reference sequence). V was trimmed by 2 bases and J by 2 bases, leaving 10 bases between them. The CDR3 is 14 amino acids. CDR3 loop: CASSLMDSNTEAFF. The DNA for the CDR3 is TGTGCCAGCAGCTTAATGGACAGCAACACTGAAGCTTTCTTT. The whole variable domain, remainder taken from reference TRBV5-4 and TRBJ1-1, is ETGVTQSPTHLIKTRGQQVTLRCSSQSGHNTVSWYQQALGQGPQFIFQYYREEENGRGNFPPRFSGLQFPNYSSELNVNALELDDSALYLCASSLMDSNTEAFFGQGTRLTVV.